This section outlines one TCR beta chain sequence together with its context. The antigen remains unidentified. Profiled with immunoSEQ multiplex PCR; TCRdb holds only in-frame clones, not every one. Here the sample spans about 30,000 clones, approximately 89% being singletons. V lost 5 bases to trimming and J lost 2 bases; unmatched junction nucleotides: 6. Germline-derived CDR1 and CDR2 are KGHSH and LQKENI. The CDR3 loop spans 14 amino acids. This sample is drawn from a study of lymphopenia after photon versus proton radiotherapy. Whole-study findings and limits: After the lymphocyte nadir, photon-treated repertoires showed oligoclonal expansion, especially of CD8+ Temra cells. Proton therapy kept repertoires fairly stable, unlike photons, which gained effector/memory cells. Authors raise, but do not show, better survival with proton therapy.

The chain links TRBV18 to TRBJ2-7, with TRBD1 matching 7 bases. The sequence came from a woman in her seventies with pancreatic cancer. Some clones in this sample may be carry-over from other donors' samples. Sequencing used peripheral blood, obtained from a patient treated with proton-based radiotherapy. The CDR3, as DNA: TGTGCCAGCTCAGGATCCGGGACAGCCTACGAGCAGTACTTC. It specifies CASSGSGTAYEQYF. Complete variable domain (other parts from reference TRBV18 and TRBJ2-7): NAGVMQNPRHLVRRRGQEARLRCSPMKGHSHVYWYRQLPEEGLKFMVYLQKENIIDESGMPKERFSAEFPKEGPSILRIQQVVRGDSAAYFCASSGSGTAYEQYFGPGTRLTVT.